Below are 9 T cell receptor beta chains sequenced from a single sample in a study of cytomegalovirus exposure and HLA in healthy donors. The study ran its PCR with 60 Vbeta and 13 Jbeta primers. Data came from immunoSEQ multiplex PCR; TCRdb stores just in-frame clones and leaves some out. The profile shows just over 70,000 clones, 70% to 75% of them singletons. The material sequenced was PBMCs. These receptors all stem from a human donor in good health.

The chain employs TRBV6-1 and TRBJ1-2, with 7 bases that match TRBD1. The trim removed 0 bases at V and 3 bases at J, leaving 10 bases unmatched. Germline-derived CDR1 and CDR2 are MNHNS and SASEGT. The CDR3 is 17 amino acids. The CDR3 DNA reads as TGTGCCAGCAGTGAAGCGCTTTTGGGGACAGATTACTATGGCTACACCTTC. As protein: CASSEALLGTDYYGYTF.

The chain is built from TRBV5-1 and TRBJ2-1, with 7 bases matching TRBD1. The V gene's germline CDR1 is SGHRS and CDR2 YFSETQ. With 0 bases clipped from V and 7 bases from J, the junction kept 7 bases outside the gene matches. This CDR3 is built from 15 residues. In DNA form, the CDR3 reads TGCGCCAGCAGCTTGGAGGGACAGCCTTCAAATGAGCAGTTCTTC. Protein sequence: CASSLEGQPSNEQFF.

The V gene is TRBV19, the J gene TRBJ2-3; D not resolved. Per the germline V gene, CDR1 is LNHDA and CDR2 is SQIVND (reference sequence). This CDR3 comprises 13 residues. The V end was cut by 11 bases, the J end by 6 bases, with 18 bases between. The CDR3 spells CAVSEAYADTQYF. The CDR3 DNA reads TGTGCCGTTTCAGAGGCGTATGCGGATACGCAGTATTTT.

This rearrangement joins TRBV7-3 to TRBJ2-3, with D possibly matching TRBD2 (6 bases). V lost 5 bases to trimming and J lost 4 bases, with 19 bases between them. The CDR3 has 16 residues. CDR1 is SGHTA and CDR2 is FQGTGA in the germline V gene. CDR3 DNA: TGTGCCAGCAGCCTTACTTATGCGGGAAAGGCAGATACGCAGTATTTT. This sequence encodes CASSLTYAGKADTQYF.

The chain combines TRBV6-4 with TRBJ2-2; 7 bases are a match to TRBD1. The CDR3 totals 14 residues. The germline CDR1 and CDR2 sequences are MRHNA and SNTAGT. The V and J ends lost 3 bases and 7 bases, in that order; junction bases with no gene match: 5. CDR3 sequence reads: CASSDNGDSGELFF. DNA for the CDR3: TGTGCCAGCAGTGATAATGGGGACAGCGGGGAGCTGTTTTTT.

This clone was picked up a small number of times. J is TRBJ2-3 and V is TRBV6-1; 8 bases line up with TRBD2. The ends lost 10 bases at V and 2 bases at J; junction bases unmatched: 5. This CDR3 contains 13 residues. In germline, CDR1 is MNHNS, CDR2 SASEGT. The CDR3 protein is CATQAGDTDTQYF. The CDR3 DNA sequence: TGTGCCACCCAAGCGGGAGACACAGATACGCAGTATTTT.

This clone turned up a few times. The chain carries TRBV6-1 and TRBJ2-3; 7 nucleotides align to TRBD2. After removal of 5 bases from V and 4 bases from J, the junction contained 6 bases not matched to a gene. Germline assignment: CDR1 MNHNS and CDR2 SASEGT. The CDR3 spans 14 residues. The CDR3 region is CASSTAGVPDTQYF. DNA of the CDR3: TGTGCCAGCAGTACGGCGGGAGTCCCAGATACGCAGTATTTT.

This chain uses TRBV19 with TRBJ1-1; D not resolved. The ends were cut back, 6 bases at V and 2 bases at J, with 16 bases in the middle. The CDR3 extends over 15 amino acids. In germline, CDR1 is LNHDA, CDR2 SQIVND (reference sequence). The CDR3 DNA is TGTGCCAGTAGCCGGAGAGGCAGACCTAACACTGAAGCTTTCTTT. Translated, it gives CASSRRGRPNTEAFF.

The V call is TRBV5-4, the J call TRBJ2-3; TRBD2 matches 16 bases. Per the germline V gene, CDR1 is SGHNT and CDR2 is YYREEE (reference sequence). The CDR3 sequence is 17 residues long. Germline trimming cut 4 bases from V and 5 bases from J; bases unmatched to any gene: 7. CDR3 sequence: CASSRGLAGGPGDTQYF. The CDR3 DNA reads TGTGCCAGCAGCAGGGGACTAGCGGGAGGGCCAGGAGATACGCAGTATTTT.